This T cell receptor (beta chain) was identified during a study of T cell responses to AZD1222 COVID-19 vaccine (dated by TCRdb to the early 2020s). Context from the whole study: Because spike-specific TCR depth and breadth did not differ between the two schedules, AZD1222 recipients who got a second dose at roughly 4 weeks were pooled with those who got a second dose at roughly 12 weeks. TCR sequencing was performed for over 230 trial participants, of whom 207 were given two doses of AZD1222 and around 25 were given two doses of MenACWY control vaccine. Trial participants were enrolled by age into subgroups of 18-55, 56-69 and 70-plus years, and about 150, 27 and 61 TCR-sequenced participants, respectively, were included in these subgroups. Overall results and qualifications from the work: The whole spike protein was spanned by vaccine-associated CD4 TCRs, and dominant responses were seen in regions 160-218 and 743-854. No day 14 peak-response samples were available, so repertoires were characterized only after the peak T cell response. Participants were mostly white British and included more females than males, and it was suggested by the authors that clonal diversity may have been underestimated. In the small 56-69-year group, the increase in depth fell short of significance, most likely because of low power. Conclusions about previously exposed vaccinees were limited because only six AZD1222 recipients were SARS-CoV-2 seropositive at baseline. After two AZD1222 doses, spike-specific TCR breadth and depth were significantly higher than at day 0 and than in MenACWY recipients. Nearly half of unique spike-specific TCRs reportedly recognized epitopes outside regions mutated in the B.1.351 and B.1.1.7 variants.

The time point label of this sample denotes: baseline before first vaccination. Vaccinee samples were obtained from the UK trials COV001 and COV002, which included a single-blind randomized controlled phase 2/3 trial of AZD1222 (ChAdOx1 nCoV-19) in healthy adults. Trial participant PBMC samples were collected at day 0 and day 28 after the second dose for TCRbeta chain sequencing. Concerning this clone itself: The specificity of this receptor is unknown. One base away there is no much larger clone; base qualities are not given.

The CDR3 regions of human TCRbeta chains were analyzed by immunosequencing. The original methods were these. TCRs in the repertoires were matched against a reference library of SARS-CoV-2-specific TCRs that had been generated with the MIRA antigen-specificity platform. Breadth meant the fraction of unique TCRs that were SARS-CoV-2-associated, whereas depth meant the fraction of total T cells that were SARS-CoV-2-associated. Each spike-specific TCR was assigned to its reactive spike region and to a CD4 or CD8 class using the MIRA data. Log10-transformed breadth and depth values were compared by one-way ANOVA with Sidak's multiple comparisons tests. TCRdb obtained this table from immuneACCESS and retained in-frame rearrangements with V and J assigned. These tables miss some clones; where compared with another copy, unresolved V genes account for less than half of the shortfall, and the remainder is unexplained. The V and J calls and clone size are taken from that table; D and trimming were inferred from the DNA. The sample records approximately 70,000 clones, over 75% of which are singletons. Of the sample, about 25% is held by the ten largest clones.

CDR1 MNHEY and CDR2 SMNVEV are derived from the germline V gene (reference sequence). V is reduced by 6 bases and J by 1 base, leaving a spacing of 10 bases between them. The CDR3 runs 15 residues from the cysteine to the phenylalanine. Only the CDR3 part of the read is kept: 45 bases, read in frame from the first base. The sample was peripheral blood, taken on day 0 of AZD1222 vaccination. This receptor was taken from an adult in good health. The sequence links TRBV27 to TRBJ2-6, and the D gene may be TRBD2, 6 bases matching. The DNA is as follows: TGTGCCAGCAGGGGACTTAATTCTGGGGCCAACGTCCTGACTTTC. Its amino acids are CASRGLNSGANVLTF.